The 10 T cell receptor beta chains below come from one sample, sequenced in a study of blood T cell repertoires in COVID-19. The data were produced by immunoSEQ multiplex PCR, yet TCRdb's version contains in-frame clones alone and is incomplete. The table has around 70,000 clones, roughly 91% seen once. Specimen: peripheral blood. These receptors were taken from a woman under 30 with acute or convalescent COVID-19.

The chain carries TRBV5-5 and TRBJ1-2; possibly TRBD1 for D (6 bases). From germline, CDR1 is SGHKS and CDR2 YYEKEE (reference sequence). Between the trimmed V and J ends, which lost 3 bases and 3 bases, there was a span of 12 bases. The CDR3 is 14 residues long. The CDR3 sequence: CASSSTQGDYGYTF. The CDR3 DNA follows: TGTGCCAGCAGCTCTACACAGGGTGACTATGGCTACACCTTC.

The chain links TRBV6-1 to TRBJ1-2; weak D call: TRBD1 (6 bases). The CDR3 extends over 14 amino acids. Germline CDR1 is MNHNS and CDR2 is SASEGT. V was shortened by 1 base and J by 6 bases, with 12 bases between the two germline ends. The CDR3 DNA reads as TGTGCCAGCAGTGAAGATCGGGGGGCTAATGGCTACACCTTC. This translates into CASSEDRGANGYTF.

Here the CDR3 reads CASSQGDSANYGYTF. For the CDR3, the DNA is TGTGCCAGCAGCCAAGGGGACAGCGCTAACTATGGCTACACCTTC. The chain employs TRBV3-1 (or the pseudogene TRBV3-2) and TRBJ1-2; 7 nucleotides match TRBD1. Germline-derived CDR1 and CDR2 are LGHDT and YNNKEL (reference sequence). The trim removed 1 base at V and 0 bases at J, leaving 2 bases unmatched. The CDR3 contains 15 residues.

The V gene is TRBV28, the J gene TRBJ1-6; tentative D call: TRBD1 (6 bases). The length of the CDR3 is 15 residues. The germline CDR1 and CDR2 sequences are MDHEN and SYDVKM. Trimming cost V 3 bases and J 5 bases, with 11 bases left between them. The CDR3 bases are TGTGCCAGCAGTTTCGACAACAGGGATAATTCACCCCTCCACTTT. Protein sequence: CASSFDNRDNSPLHF.

In this sample, this clone turned up once. In DNA form, the CDR3 reads TGTGCCAGCAGAGGGGGCCGGGCACCCTACAGAGGGGGTGGCTACACCTTC. Its translation: CASRGGRAPYRGGGYTF. The V call is TRBV5-4, the J call TRBJ1-2; TRBD1 matches at 7 bases. The V and J ends lost 5 bases and 7 bases, in that order; junction bases with no gene match: 20. Germline assignment: CDR1 SGHNT and CDR2 YYREEE (reference sequence). The CDR3 runs to 17 residues.

This clone was seen just once. The V and J genes are TRBV6-2 or TRBV6-3 and TRBJ2-5, with D tentatively TRBD2 (6 bases). The CDR3 consists of 14 residues. Germline CDR1 MNHEY, CDR2 SVGEGT. V was shortened by 5 bases and J by 0 bases, with 10 bases between the two germline ends. CDR3 sequence: CASSGRGYQETQYF. The CDR3 DNA reads as TGTGCCAGCAGTGGCCGGGGGTACCAAGAGACCCAGTACTTC.

A single count supports this clone. V usage is TRBV2 and J usage is TRBJ1-1, with D unclear. The CDR3 consists of 13 residues. Between the trimmed V and J ends, which lost 4 bases and 0 bases, there was a span of 6 bases. Germline assignment: CDR1 SNHLY and CDR2 FYNNEI. CDR3 sequence (DNA): TGTGCCAGCAGTGGCATAGTGAACACTGAAGCTTTCTTT. Translation gives CASSGIVNTEAFF.

The chain uses TRBV30 and TRBJ1-5, with D perhaps matching TRBD1 (5 bases). The CDR3 spans 14 residues. From germline, CDR1 is GTSNPN and CDR2 SVGIG (reference sequence). V lost 5 bases, J lost 7 bases, and 18 bases lay in between. The CDR3 reads CAWGLGEVRQPQHF. In DNA, the CDR3 is TGTGCCTGGGGCCTGGGGGAGGTCCGGCAGCCCCAGCATTTT.

The V gene is TRBV9, the J gene TRBJ2-2; D is possibly TRBD2 (6 bases). From germline, CDR1 is SGDLS and CDR2 YYNGEE. The CDR3 consists of 16 residues. The V end lost 2 bases, the J end lost 5 bases, and 16 bases lay between the germline ends. The CDR3 here is CASSVRSGDTTGELFF. DNA of the CDR3: TGTGCCAGCAGCGTCCGCTCGGGGGATACTACCGGGGAGCTGTTTTTT.

This clone has more than one count but fewer than ten. V usage is TRBV2 and J usage is TRBJ2-7; D uncertain. The length of the CDR3 is 11 residues. V was shortened by 6 bases and J by 9 bases, with 12 bases between the two germline ends. The V gene's germline CDR1 is SNHLY and CDR2 FYNNEI. CDR3 region: CASRSKPPQYF. CDR3 bases: TGTGCCAGCAGGAGTAAACCCCCGCAGTACTTC.